This T cell receptor (beta chain) stems from a study of CD8+ T cells in alopecia areata. Turning to the study itself: Tofacitinib administration persisted for 6 to 18 months, succeeded by 6 months off drug.

It was cDNA, reverse transcribed from extracted RNA, that served as the sequencing template. The assay was immunoSEQ multiplex PCR, and TCRdb's table has in-frame clones only and misses some. The data contain 150,000 to 200,000 clones, roughly 60% of them singletons. Noted treatment: oral pan-JAK inhibitor, 5-10 mg twice daily. The CDR3 is 17 amino acids. Germline CDR1 is SQVTM and CDR2 is ANQGSEA. V lost 7 bases, J lost 5 bases, and 27 bases lay in between. The rearrangement uses TRBV29-1 and TRBJ2-1; D is possibly TRBD2 (6 bases). The TCR comes from a human donor with alopecia areata. This sample comprised CD4+ T cells sorted from blood, obtained at week 24, from a patient treated with tofacitinib. CDR3 in amino acids: CSGVNRRGSWEDNEQFF. CDR3 nucleotide sequence: TGCAGCGGTGTCAACAGAAGGGGATCTTGGGAGGACAATGAGCAGTTCTTC.